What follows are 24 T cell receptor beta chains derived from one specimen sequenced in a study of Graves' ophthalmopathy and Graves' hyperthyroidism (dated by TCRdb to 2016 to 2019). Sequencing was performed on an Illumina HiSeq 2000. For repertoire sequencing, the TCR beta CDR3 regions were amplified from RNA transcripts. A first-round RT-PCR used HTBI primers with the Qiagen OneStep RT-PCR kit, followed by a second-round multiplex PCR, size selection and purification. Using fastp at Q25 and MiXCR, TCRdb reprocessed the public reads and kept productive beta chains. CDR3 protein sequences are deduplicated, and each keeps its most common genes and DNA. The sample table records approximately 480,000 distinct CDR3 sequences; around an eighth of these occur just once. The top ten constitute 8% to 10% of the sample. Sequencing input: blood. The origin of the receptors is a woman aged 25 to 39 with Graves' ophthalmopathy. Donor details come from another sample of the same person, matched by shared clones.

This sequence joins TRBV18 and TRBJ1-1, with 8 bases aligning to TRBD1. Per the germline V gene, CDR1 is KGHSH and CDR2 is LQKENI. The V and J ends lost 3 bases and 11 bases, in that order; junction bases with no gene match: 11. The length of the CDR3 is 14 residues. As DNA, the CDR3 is TGTGCCAGCTCACCCCAGGGGGCGCTTATAGGGGCTTTCTTT. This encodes CASSPQGALIGAFF.

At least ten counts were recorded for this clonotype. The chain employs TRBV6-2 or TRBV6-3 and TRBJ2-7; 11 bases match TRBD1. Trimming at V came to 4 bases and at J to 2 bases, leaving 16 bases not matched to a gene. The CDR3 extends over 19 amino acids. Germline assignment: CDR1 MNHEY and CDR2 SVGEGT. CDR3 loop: CASSSQDRGLGGETYEQYF. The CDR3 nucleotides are TGTGCCAGCAGTTCTCAGGACAGGGGGCTCGGGGGGGAAACCTACGAGCAGTACTTC.

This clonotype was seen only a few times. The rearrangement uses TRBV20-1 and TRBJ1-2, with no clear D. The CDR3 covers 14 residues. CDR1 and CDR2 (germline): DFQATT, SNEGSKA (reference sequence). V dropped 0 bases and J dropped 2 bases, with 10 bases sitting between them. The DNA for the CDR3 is TGCAGTGCTAGAGATTTGGGGTTGAACTATGGCTACACCTTC. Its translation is CSARDLGLNYGYTF.

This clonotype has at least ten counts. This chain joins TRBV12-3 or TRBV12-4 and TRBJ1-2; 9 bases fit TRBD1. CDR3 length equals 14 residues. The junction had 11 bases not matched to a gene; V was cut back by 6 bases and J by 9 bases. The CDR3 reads CASRRQGVNDRYTF. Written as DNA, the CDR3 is TGTGCCAGCAGACGACAGGGGGTGAACGATCGCTACACCTTC.

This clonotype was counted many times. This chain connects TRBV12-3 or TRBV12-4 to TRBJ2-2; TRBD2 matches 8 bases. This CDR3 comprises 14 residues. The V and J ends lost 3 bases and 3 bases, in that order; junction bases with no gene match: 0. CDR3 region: CASSLREDTGELFF. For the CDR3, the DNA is TGTGCCAGCAGTTTGCGGGAGGACACCGGGGAGCTGTTTTTT.

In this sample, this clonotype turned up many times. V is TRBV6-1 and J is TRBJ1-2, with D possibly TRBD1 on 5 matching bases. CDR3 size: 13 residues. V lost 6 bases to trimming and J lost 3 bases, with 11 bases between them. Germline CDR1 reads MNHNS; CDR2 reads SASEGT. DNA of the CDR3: TGTGCCAGCAGGCCCGGGACGTACTATGGCTACACCTTC. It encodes CASRPGTYYGYTF.

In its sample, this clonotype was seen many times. CDR3 DNA: TGTGCCAGCAGTTACAATGCGGGAGAGACCCAGTACTTC. This codes for CASSYNAGETQYF. The V and J genes are TRBV6-5 and TRBJ2-5; possibly TRBD2 for D (5 bases). From germline, CDR1 is MNHEY and CDR2 SVGAGI. Trimming stripped 2 bases from V and 4 bases from J, with 8 bases between. The CDR3 length is 13 residues.

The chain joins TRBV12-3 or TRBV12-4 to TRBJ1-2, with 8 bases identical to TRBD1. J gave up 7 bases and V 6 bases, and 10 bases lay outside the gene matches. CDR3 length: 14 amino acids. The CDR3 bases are TGTGCCAGCAGCCGGGACAGGCCACTAAGTGGCTACACCTTC. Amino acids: CASSRDRPLSGYTF.

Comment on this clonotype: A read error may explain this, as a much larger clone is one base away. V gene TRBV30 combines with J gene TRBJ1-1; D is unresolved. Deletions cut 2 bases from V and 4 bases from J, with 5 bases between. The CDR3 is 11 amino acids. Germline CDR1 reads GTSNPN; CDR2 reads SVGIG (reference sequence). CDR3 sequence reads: CAWSMGTEAFF. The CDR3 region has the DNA TGTGCCTGGAGTATGGGCACTGAAGCTTTCTTT.

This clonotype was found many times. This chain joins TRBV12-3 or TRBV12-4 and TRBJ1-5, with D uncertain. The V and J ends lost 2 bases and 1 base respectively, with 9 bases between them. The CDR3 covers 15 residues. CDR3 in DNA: TGTGCCAGCAGTTTATTGTCCATCAGCAATCAGCCCCAGCATTTT. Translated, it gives CASSLLSISNQPQHF.

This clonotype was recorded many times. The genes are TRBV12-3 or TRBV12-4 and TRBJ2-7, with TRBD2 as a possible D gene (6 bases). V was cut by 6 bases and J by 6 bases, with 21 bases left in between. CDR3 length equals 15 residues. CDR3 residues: CASSDRRGAPGEQYF. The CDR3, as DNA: TGTGCCAGCAGCGATCGGAGGGGAGCGCCTGGCGAGCAGTACTTC.

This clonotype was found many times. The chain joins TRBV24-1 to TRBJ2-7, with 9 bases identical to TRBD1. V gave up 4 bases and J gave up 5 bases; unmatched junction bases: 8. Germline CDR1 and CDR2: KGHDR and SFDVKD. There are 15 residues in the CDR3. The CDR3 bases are TGTGCCACCAGTGACTCCGGGACAGGGAAGCACGAGCAGTACTTC. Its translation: CATSDSGTGKHEQYF.

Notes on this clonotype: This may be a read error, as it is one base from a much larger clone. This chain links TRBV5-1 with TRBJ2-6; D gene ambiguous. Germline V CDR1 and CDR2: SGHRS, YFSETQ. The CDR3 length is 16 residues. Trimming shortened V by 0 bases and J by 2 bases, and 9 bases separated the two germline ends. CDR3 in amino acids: CASSLVSVPGANVLTF. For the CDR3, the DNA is TGCGCCAGCAGCTTGGTCTCAGTCCCTGGGGCCAACGTCCTGACTTTC.

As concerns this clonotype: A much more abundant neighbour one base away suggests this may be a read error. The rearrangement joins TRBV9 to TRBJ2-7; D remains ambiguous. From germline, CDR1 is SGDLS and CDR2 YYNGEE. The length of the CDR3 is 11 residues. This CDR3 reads CASIGHDEHYF. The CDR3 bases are TGTGCCAGCATCGGCCATGACGAGCACTACTTC. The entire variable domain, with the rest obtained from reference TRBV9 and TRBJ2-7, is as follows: DSGVTQTPKHLITATGQRVTLRCSPRSGDLSVYWYQQSLDQGLQFLIQYYNGEERAKGNILERFSAQQFPDLHSELNLSSLELGDSALYFCASIGHDEHYFGPGTRLTVT.

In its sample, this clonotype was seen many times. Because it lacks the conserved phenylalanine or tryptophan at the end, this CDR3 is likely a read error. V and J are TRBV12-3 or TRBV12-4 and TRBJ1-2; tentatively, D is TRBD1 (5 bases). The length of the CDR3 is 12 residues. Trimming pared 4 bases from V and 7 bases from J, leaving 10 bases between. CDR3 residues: CASSSGYGGYTL. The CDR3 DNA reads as TGTGCCAGCAGTTCAGGGTACGGTGGCTACACCCTC.

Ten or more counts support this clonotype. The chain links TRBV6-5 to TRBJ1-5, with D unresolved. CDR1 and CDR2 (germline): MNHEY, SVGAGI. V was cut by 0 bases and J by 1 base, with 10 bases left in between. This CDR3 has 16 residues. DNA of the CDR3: TGTGCCAGCAGTTACTCTGGCAGGCCAAGCAATCAGCCCCAGCATTTT. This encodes CASSYSGRPSNQPQHF.

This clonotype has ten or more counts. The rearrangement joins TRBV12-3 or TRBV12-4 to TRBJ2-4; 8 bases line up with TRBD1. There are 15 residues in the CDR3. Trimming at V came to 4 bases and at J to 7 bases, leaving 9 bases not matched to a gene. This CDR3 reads CASSSTGGSGNIQYF. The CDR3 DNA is TGTGCCAGCAGTTCTACAGGGGGTAGTGGGAACATTCAGTACTTC.

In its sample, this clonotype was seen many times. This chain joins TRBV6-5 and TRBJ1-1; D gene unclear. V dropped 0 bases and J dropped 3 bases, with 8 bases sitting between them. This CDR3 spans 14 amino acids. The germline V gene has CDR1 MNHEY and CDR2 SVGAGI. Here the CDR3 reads CASSYSPGYTEAFF. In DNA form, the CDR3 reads TGTGCCAGCAGTTACTCCCCTGGGTACACTGAAGCTTTCTTT.

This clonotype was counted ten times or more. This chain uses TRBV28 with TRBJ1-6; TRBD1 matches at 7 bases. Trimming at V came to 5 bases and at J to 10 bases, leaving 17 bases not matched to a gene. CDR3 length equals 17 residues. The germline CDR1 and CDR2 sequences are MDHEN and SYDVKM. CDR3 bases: TGTGCCAGCAGTCCATGGCTGGTTCAGGGGGTCGAATCACCCCTCCACTTT. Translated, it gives CASSPWLVQGVESPLHF.

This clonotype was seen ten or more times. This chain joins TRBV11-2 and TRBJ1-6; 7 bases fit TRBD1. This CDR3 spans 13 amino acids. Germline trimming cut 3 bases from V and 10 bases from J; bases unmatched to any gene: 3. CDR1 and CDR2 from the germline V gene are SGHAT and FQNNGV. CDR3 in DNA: TGTGCCAGCAGCTTGGGACAGTTGTCACCCCTCCACTTT. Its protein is CASSLGQLSPLHF.

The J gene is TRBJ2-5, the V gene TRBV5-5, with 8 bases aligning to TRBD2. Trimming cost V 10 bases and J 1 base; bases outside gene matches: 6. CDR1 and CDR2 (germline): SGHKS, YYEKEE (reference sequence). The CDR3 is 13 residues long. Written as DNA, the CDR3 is TGTGCCTCCCAGCGGGGGCCCCAAGAGACCCAGTACTTC. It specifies CASQRGPQETQYF.

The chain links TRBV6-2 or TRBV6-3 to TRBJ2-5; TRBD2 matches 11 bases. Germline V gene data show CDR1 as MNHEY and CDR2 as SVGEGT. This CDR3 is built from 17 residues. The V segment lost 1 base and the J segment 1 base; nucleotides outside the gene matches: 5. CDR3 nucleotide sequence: TGTGCCAGCAGTTACTGGACGCTAGCGGGGGGCCAAGAGACCCAGTACTTC. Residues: CASSYWTLAGGQETQYF.

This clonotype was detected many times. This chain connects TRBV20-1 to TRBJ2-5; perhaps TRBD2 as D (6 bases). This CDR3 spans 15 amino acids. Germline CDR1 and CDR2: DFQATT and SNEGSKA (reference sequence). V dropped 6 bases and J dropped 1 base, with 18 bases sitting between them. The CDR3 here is CSALAGSGAQETQYF. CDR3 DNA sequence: TGCAGTGCCCTCGCTGGTAGCGGTGCCCAAGAGACCCAGTACTTC.

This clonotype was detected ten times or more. CDR3 nucleotide sequence: TGTGCCAGCAGTTTAAGGAGGGGGCCAAACATTCAGTACTTC. This sequence encodes CASSLRRGPNIQYF. The gene calls are TRBV28 and TRBJ2-4; D may be TRBD1 (7 bases). The CDR3 is 14 residues long. The V end lost 2 bases, the J end lost 6 bases, and 11 bases lay between the germline ends. Germline lookup yields CDR1 MDHEN and CDR2 SYDVKM.